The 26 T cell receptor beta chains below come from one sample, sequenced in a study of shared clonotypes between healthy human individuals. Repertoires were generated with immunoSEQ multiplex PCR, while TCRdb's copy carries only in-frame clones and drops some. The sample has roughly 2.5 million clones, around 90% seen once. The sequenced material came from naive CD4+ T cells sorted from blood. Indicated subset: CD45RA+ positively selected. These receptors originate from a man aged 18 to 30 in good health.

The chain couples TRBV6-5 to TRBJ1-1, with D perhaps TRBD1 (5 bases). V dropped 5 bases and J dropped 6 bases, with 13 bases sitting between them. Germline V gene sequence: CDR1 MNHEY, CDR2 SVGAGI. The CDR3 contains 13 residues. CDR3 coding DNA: TGTGCCAGCAGTATCCGGGGGGTCTCTGAAGCTTTCTTT. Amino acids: CASSIRGVSEAFF.

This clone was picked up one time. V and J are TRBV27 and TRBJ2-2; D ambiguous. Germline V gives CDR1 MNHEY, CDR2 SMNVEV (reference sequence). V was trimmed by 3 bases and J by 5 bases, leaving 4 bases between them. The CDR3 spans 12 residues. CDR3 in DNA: TGTGCCAGCAGTTTTGTGACCGGGGAGCTGTTTTTT. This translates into CASSFVTGELFF.

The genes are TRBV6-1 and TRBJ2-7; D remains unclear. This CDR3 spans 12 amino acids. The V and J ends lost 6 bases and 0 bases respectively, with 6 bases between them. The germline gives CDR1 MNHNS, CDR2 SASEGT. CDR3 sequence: CASRSFSYEQYF. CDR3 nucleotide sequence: TGTGCCAGCAGGTCTTTCTCCTACGAGCAGTACTTC.

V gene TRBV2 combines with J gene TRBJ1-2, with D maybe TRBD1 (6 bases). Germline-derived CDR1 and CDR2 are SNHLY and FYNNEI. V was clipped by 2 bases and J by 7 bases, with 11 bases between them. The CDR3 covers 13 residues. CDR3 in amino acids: CASSETGGFGYTF. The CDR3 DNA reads TGTGCCAGCAGTGAAACGGGGGGCTTTGGCTACACCTTC.

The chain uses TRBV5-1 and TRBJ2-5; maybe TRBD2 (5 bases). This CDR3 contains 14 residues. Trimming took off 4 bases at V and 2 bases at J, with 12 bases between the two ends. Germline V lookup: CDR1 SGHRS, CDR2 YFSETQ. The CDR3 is CASSRLGDQETQYF. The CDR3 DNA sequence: TGCGCCAGCAGCCGCCTCGGGGATCAAGAGACCCAGTACTTC. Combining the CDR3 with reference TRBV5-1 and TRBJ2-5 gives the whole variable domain KAGVTQTPRYLIKTRGQQVTLSCSPISGHRSVSWYQQTPGQGLQFLFEYFSETQRNKGNFPGRFSGRQFSNSRSEMNVSTLELGDSALYLCASSRLGDQETQYFGPGTRLLVL.

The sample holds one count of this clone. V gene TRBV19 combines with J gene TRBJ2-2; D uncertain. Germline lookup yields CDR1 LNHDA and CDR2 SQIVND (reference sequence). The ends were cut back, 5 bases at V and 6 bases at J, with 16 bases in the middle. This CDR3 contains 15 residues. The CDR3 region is CASSPLDGNSGELFF. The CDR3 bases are TGTGCCAGTAGTCCCCTGGACGGTAACTCCGGGGAGCTGTTTTTT.

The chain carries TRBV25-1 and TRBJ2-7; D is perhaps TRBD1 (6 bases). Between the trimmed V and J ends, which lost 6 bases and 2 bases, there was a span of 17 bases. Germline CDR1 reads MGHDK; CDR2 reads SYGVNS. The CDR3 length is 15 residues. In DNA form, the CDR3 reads TGTGCCAGCAGCGGGGCGGACAGACCCACCTACGAGCAGTACTTC. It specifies CASSGADRPTYEQYF.

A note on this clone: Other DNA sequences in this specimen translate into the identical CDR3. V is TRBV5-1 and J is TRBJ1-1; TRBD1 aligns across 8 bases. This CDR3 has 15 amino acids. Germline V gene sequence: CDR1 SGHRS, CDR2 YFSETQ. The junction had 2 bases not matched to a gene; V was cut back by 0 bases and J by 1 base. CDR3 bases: TGCGCCAGCAGCTTGGGCGGACAGGGGAACACTGAAGCTTTCTTT. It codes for CASSLGGQGNTEAFF.

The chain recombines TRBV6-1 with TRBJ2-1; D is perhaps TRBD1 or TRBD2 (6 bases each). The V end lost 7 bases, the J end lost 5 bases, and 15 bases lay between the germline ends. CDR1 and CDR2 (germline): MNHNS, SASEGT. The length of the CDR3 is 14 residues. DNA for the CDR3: TGTGCCAGCAAACTGGGGGGCGCGCACAATGAGCAGTTCTTC. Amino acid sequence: CASKLGGAHNEQFF.

The CDR3 DNA reads as TGCGCCAGCAGCTTGAACGTGGGAGACACAGATACGCAGTATTTT. This gives the protein CASSLNVGDTDTQYF. The chain employs TRBV5-1 and TRBJ2-3, with a weak D call TRBD2 (5 bases). Germline loops: CDR1 SGHRS, CDR2 YFSETQ. The CDR3 is made up of 15 amino acids. V shed 1 base and J shed 2 bases, with 11 bases lying between them.

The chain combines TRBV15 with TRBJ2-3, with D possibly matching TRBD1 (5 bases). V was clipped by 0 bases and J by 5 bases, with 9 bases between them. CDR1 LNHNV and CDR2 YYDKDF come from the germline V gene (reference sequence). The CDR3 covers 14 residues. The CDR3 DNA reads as TGTGCCACCAGCAGAGATGGGGCTCAAGATACGCAGTATTTT. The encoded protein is CATSRDGAQDTQYF.

The CDR3 region is CASSKAESGDTGELFF. The DNA of the CDR3 is TGTGCCAGCAGCAAAGCTGAAAGTGGGGACACCGGGGAGCTGTTTTTT. The rearrangement links TRBV21-1 to TRBJ2-2. TRBV21-1 is labeled a pseudogene. This CDR3 is 16 amino acids long.

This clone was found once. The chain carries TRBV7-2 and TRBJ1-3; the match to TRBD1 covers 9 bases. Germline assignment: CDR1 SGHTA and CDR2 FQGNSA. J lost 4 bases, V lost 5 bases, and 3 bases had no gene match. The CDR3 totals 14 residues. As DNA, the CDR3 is TGTGCCAGCAGCCCGGGGACAGGGGGAAACACCATATATTTT. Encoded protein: CASSPGTGGNTIYF.

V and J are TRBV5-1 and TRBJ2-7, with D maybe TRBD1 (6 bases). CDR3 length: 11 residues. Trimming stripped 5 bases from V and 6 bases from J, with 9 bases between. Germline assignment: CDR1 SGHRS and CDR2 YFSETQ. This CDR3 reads CASREGGEQYF. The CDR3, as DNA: TGCGCCAGCAGGGAAGGGGGCGAGCAGTACTTC. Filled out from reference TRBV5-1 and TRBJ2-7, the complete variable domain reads KAGVTQTPRYLIKTRGQQVTLSCSPISGHRSVSWYQQTPGQGLQFLFEYFSETQRNKGNFPGRFSGRQFSNSRSEMNVSTLELGDSALYLCASREGGEQYFGPGTRLTVT.

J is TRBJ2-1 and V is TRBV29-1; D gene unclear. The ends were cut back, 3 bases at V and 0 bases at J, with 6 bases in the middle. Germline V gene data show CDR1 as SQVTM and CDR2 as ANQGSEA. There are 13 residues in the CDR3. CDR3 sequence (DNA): TGCAGCGTTGAGGAGAGCTCCTACAATGAGCAGTTCTTC. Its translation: CSVEESSYNEQFF.

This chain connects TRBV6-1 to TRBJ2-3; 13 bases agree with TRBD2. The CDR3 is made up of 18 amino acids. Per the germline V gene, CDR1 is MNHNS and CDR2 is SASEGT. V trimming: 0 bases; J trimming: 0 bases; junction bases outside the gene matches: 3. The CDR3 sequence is CASSEAGLAGHSTDTQYF. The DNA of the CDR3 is TGTGCCAGCAGTGAAGCGGGACTAGCGGGGCATAGCACAGATACGCAGTATTTT.

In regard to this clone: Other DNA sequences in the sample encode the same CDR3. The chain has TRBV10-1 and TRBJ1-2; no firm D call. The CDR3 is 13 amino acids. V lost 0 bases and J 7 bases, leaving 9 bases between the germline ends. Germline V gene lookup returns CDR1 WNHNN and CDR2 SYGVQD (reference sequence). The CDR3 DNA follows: TGCGCCAGCAGTGAGTCAAGACAAGGTGGCTACACCTTC. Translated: CASSESRQGGYTF.

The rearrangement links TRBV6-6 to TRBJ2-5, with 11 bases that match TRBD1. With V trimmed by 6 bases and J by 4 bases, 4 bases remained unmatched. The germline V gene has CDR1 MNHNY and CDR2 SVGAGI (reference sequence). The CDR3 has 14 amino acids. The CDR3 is CASRPGQGGETQYF. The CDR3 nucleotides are TGTGCCAGCAGGCCGGGACAGGGGGGAGAGACCCAGTACTTC.

The CDR3 spells CASSQLQNNSPLHF. As DNA, the CDR3 is TGCGCCAGCAGCCAACTCCAAAATAATTCACCCCTCCACTTT. The gene calls are TRBV4-1 and TRBJ1-6; unclear D gene. The CDR3 covers 14 residues. The V and J ends lost 2 bases and 5 bases respectively, with 7 bases between them. The germline gives CDR1 MGHRA, CDR2 YSYEKL.

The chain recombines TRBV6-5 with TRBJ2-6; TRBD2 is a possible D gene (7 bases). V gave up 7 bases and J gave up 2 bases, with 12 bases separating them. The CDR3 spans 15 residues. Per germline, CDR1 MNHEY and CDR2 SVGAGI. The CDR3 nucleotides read TGTGCCAGCAACAAGGGGGGGGCTGGGGCCAACGTCCTGACTTTC. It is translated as CASNKGGAGANVLTF.

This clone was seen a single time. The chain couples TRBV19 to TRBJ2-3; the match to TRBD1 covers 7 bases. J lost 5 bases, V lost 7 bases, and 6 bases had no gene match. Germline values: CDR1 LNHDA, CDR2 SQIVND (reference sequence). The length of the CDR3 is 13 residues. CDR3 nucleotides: TGTGCCAGTATCCGACAGGGTGAAGATACGCAGTATTTT. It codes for CASIRQGEDTQYF. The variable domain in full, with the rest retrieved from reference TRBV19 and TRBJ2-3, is DGGITQSPKYLFRKEGQNVTLSCEQNLNHDAMYWYRQDPGQGLRLIYYSQIVNDFQKGDIAEGYSVSREKKESFPLTVTSAQKNPTAFYLCASIRQGEDTQYFGPGTRLTVL.

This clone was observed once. The CDR3 DNA follows: TGTGCCAGCTCACCATCTCAGCAGGGTGGGAACACCGGGGAGCTGTTTTTT. The encoded protein is CASSPSQQGGNTGELFF. The J gene is TRBJ2-2, the V gene TRBV18; D possibly corresponds to TRBD1 (5 bases). There are 17 residues in the CDR3. Germline-derived CDR1 and CDR2 are KGHSH and LQKENI. With 2 bases removed from V and 1 base from J, the gap between germline ends came to 14 bases.

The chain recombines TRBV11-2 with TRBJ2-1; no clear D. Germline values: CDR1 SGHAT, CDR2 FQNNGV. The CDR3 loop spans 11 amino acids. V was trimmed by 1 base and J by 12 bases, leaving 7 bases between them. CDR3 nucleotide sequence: TGTGCCAGCAGCTTAGGTCTCGGGCAGTTCTTC. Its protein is CASSLGLGQFF. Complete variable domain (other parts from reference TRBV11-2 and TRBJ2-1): EAGVAQSPRYKIIEKRQSVAFWCNPISGHATLYWYQQILGQGPKLLIQFQNNGVVDDSQLPKDRFSAERLKGVDSTLKIQPAKLEDSAVYLCASSLGLGQFFGPGTRLTVL.

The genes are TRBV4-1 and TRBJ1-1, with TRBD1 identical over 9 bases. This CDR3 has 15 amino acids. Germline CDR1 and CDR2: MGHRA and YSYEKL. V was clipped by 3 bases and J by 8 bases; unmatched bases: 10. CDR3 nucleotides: TGCGCCAGCAGCCAGAGGGGACAGGGCTTGGCAGAAGCTTTCTTT. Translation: CASSQRGQGLAEAFF.

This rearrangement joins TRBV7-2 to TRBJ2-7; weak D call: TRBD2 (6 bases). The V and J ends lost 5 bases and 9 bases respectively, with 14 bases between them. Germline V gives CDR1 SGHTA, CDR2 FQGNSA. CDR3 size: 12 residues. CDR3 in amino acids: CASSTGTGVQYF. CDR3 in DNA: TGTGCCAGCAGCACCGGGACTGGGGTGCAGTACTTC.

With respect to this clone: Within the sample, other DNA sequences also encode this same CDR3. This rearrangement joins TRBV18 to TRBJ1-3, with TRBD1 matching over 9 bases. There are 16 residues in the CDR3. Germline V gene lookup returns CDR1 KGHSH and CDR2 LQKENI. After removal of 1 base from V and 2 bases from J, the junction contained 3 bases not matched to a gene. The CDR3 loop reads CASSPLDRGPGNTIYF. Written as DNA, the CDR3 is TGTGCCAGCTCACCACTGGACAGGGGCCCTGGAAACACCATATATTTT.